The TCR beta chain described here comes from a study of blood T cell repertoires in COVID-19. Study summary: Donors in the United States, Italy and Spain gave samples during acute or convalescent COVID-19.

Recruits, aged roughly 18 to 100 years, lived in under 25 US areas. Participants reported their clinical history, and cohort assignment relied on those reports. Either two negative PCRs, clearance, or symptom resolution qualified Cohort 3 donors as recovered. Method: immunoSEQ multiplex PCR; TCRdb's copy keeps in-frame clones and lacks some. The data show 350,000 to 450,000 clones, 80% to 85% seen once. V gave up 4 bases and J gave up 5 bases, with 11 bases separating them. Germline CDR1 MNHEY, CDR2 SMNVEV (reference sequence). CDR3 length equals 13 residues. The rearrangement joins TRBV27 to TRBJ1-2, with a tentative D call TRBD1 (6 bases). The sequencing sample was made of PBMCs or T cells enriched from blood (not recorded which). This receptor was obtained from a woman in her fifties or sixties who had recovered from COVID-19. DNA for the CDR3: TGTGCCAGCAGTTCTGGACAGAAGTATGGCTACACCTTC. Translating gives CASSSGQKYGYTF.